This T cell receptor beta chain was obtained from a study of T cell repertoires in cytomegalovirus infection. Whole-study context: Matching HLA type and CMV infection were both indicated by public TCR beta signatures. General study results and limits: Summed frequency of public TCR beta families distinguished CMV carriers with the relevant HLA. CMV-specific HLA-C-restricted TCR beta clonotypes dominated the ex vivo response.

As to this clonotype: No antigen is known for it.

This CDR3 contains 14 residues. CDR1 SQVTM and CDR2 ANQGSEA come from the germline V gene. The germline V and J ends were trimmed by 7 bases and 4 bases, with 19 bases remaining between them. A single record per CDR3 protein comes from TCRdb applying MiXCR to the reads. The table lists roughly 180,000 distinct CDR3 sequences, 28% of them singletons. The TCR comes from a human donor in good health (CMV status not recorded). Some clones in this sample may be carry-over from other donors' samples. The source material was PBMCs. The rearrangement links TRBV29-1 to TRBJ1-2; D is perhaps TRBD1 (6 bases). The CDR3 protein is CSARHSTGLYGYTF. The CDR3, as DNA: TGCAGCGCCCGGCACTCGACAGGCCTCTATGGCTACACCTTC.